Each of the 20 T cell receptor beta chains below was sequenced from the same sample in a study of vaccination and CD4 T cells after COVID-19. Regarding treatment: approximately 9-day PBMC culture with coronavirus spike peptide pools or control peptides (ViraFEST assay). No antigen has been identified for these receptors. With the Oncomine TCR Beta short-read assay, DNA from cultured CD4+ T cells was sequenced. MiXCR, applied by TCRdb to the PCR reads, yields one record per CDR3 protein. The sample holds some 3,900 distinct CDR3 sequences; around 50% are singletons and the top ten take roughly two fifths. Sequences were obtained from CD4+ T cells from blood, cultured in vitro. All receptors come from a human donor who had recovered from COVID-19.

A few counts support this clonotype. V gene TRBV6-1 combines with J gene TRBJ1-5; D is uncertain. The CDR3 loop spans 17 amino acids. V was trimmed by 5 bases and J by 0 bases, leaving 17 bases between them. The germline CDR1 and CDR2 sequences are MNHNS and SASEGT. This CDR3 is CASSRQRRGYSNQPQHF. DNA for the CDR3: TGTGCCAGCAGTCGCCAACGCCGGGGTTATAGCAATCAGCCCCAGCATTTT.

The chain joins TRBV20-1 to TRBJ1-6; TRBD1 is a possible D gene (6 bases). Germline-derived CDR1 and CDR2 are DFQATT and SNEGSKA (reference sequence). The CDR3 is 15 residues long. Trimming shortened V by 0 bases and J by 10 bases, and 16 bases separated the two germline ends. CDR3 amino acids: CSARDTGAPVSPLHF. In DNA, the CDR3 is TGCAGTGCTAGAGACACGGGGGCGCCGGTGTCACCCCTCCACTTT.

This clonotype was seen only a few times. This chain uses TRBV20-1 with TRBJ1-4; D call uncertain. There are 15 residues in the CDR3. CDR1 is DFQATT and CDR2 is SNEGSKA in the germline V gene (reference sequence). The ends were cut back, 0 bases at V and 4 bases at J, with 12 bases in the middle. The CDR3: CSARDLKTNNEKLFF. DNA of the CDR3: TGCAGTGCTAGAGATCTGAAGACCAATAATGAAAAACTGTTTTTT.

The DNA for the CDR3 is TGCAGCGCTCAGCGGGCCGTCGGCACAGATACGCAGTATTTT. Its protein is CSAQRAVGTDTQYF. V usage is TRBV29-1 and J usage is TRBJ2-3; perhaps TRBD2 as D (6 bases). Germline loops: CDR1 SQVTM, CDR2 ANQGSEA. The CDR3 is made up of 14 amino acids. V was trimmed by 7 bases and J by 1 base, leaving 15 bases between them.

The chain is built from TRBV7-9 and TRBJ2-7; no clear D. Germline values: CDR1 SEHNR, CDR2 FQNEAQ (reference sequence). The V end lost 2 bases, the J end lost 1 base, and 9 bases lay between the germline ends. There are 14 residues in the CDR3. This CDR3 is CASSLLSGSYEQYF. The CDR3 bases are TGTGCCAGCAGCTTACTTTCCGGTTCCTACGAGCAGTACTTC.

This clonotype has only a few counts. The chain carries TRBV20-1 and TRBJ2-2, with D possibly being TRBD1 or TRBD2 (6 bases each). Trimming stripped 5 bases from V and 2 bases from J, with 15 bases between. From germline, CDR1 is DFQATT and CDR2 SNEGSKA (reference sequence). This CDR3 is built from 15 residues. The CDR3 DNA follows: TGCAGTGCTCAGGGCGGGGACACCAACACCGGGGAGCTGTTTTTT. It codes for CSAQGGDTNTGELFF.

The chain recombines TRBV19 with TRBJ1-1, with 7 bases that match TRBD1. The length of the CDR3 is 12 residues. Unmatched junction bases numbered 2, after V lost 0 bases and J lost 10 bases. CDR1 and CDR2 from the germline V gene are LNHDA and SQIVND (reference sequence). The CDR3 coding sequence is TGTGCCAGTAGTATAGATAGGGGGCGAGCTTTCTTT. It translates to CASSIDRGRAFF.

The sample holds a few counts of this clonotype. CDR3: CSASGVTDTQYF. The CDR3, as DNA: TGCAGTGCTAGCGGGGTCACAGATACGCAGTATTTT. The genes are TRBV20-1 and TRBJ2-3; the D gene is possibly TRBD2 (5 bases). There are 12 residues in the CDR3. The ends were cut back, 3 bases at V and 2 bases at J, with 6 bases in the middle. The germline CDR1 and CDR2 sequences are DFQATT and SNEGSKA (reference sequence).

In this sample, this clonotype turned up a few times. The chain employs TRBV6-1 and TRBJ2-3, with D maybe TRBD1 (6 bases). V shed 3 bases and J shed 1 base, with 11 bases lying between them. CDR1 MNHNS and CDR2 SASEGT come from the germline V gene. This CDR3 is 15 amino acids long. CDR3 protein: CASSDRGKGTDTQYF. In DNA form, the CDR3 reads TGTGCCAGCAGTGACAGGGGAAAGGGCACAGATACGCAGTATTTT.

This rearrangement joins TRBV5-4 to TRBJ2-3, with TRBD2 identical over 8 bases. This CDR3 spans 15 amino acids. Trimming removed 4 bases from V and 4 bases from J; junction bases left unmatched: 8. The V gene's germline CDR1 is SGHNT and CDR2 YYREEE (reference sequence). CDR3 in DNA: TGTGCCAGCAGCGCTACACCGGGACTAGCAGATACGCAGTATTTT. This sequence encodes CASSATPGLADTQYF.

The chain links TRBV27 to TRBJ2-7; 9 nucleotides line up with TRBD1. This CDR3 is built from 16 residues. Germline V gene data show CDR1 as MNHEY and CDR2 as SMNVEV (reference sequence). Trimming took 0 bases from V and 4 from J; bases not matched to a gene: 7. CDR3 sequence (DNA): TGTGCCAGCAGTTTATCCTCCGGGACAGGGCTGTACGAGCAGTACTTC. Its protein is CASSLSSGTGLYEQYF.

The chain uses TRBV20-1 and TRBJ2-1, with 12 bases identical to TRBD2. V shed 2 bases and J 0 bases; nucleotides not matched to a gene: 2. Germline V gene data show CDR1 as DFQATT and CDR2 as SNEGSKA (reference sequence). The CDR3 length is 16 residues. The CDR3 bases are TGCAGTGCTAGACGACTAGCGGGGGTCTCCTACAATGAGCAGTTCTTC. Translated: CSARRLAGVSYNEQFF.

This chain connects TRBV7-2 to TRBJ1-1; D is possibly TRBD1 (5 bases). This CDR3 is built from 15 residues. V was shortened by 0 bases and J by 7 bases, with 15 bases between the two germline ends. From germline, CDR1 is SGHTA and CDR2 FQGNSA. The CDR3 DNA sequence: TGTGCCAGCAGCTTAGCGCTGGGGGAAGTGGGTGAAGCTTTCTTT. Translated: CASSLALGEVGEAFF.

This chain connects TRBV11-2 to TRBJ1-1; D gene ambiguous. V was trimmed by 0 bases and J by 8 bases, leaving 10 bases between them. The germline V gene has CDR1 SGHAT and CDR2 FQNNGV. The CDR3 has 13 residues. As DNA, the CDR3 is TGTGCCAGCAGCTTAGAGGACTGGACCGAAGCTTTCTTT. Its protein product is CASSLEDWTEAFF.

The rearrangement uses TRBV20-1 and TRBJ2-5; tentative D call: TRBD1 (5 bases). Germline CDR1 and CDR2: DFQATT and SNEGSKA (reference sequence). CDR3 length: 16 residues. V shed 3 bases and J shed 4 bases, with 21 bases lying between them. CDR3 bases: TGCAGTGCTAGTTCTGGGAATAATTGGGGCCGAGAGACCCAGTACTTC. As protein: CSASSGNNWGRETQYF.

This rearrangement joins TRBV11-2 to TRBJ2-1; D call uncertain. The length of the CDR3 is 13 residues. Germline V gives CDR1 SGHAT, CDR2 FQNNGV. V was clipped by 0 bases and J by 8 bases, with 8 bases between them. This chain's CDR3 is CASSLDLGYEQFF. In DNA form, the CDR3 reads TGTGCCAGCAGCTTAGATCTGGGGTATGAGCAGTTCTTC.

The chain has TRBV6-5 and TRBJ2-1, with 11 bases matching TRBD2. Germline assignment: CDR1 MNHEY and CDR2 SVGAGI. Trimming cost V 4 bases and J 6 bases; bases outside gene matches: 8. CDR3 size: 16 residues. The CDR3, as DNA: TGTGCCAGCAGTTCACCCGGGACTAGCGGTCGCAATGAGCAGTTCTTC. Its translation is CASSSPGTSGRNEQFF.

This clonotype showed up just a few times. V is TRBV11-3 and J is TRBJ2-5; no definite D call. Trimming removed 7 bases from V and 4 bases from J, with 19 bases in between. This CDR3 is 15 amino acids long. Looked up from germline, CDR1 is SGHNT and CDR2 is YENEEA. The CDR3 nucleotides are TGTGCCAGCAACTCTAGAGGCCGTATCGGAGAGACCCAGTACTTC. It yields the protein CASNSRGRIGETQYF.

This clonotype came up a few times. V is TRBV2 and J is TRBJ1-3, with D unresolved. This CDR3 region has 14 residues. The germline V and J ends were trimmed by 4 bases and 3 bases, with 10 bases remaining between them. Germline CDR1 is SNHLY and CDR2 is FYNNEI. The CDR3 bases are TGTGCCAGCAGTGCGGCAGTCGGTGGAAACACCATATATTTT. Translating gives CASSAAVGGNTIYF.

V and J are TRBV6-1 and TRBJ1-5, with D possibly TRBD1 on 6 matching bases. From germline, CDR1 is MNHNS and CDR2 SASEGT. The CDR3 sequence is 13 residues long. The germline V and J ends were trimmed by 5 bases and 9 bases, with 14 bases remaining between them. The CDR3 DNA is TGTGCCAGCAGTCTGGGCAGGGGCGTGCCCCAGCATTTT. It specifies CASSLGRGVPQHF.